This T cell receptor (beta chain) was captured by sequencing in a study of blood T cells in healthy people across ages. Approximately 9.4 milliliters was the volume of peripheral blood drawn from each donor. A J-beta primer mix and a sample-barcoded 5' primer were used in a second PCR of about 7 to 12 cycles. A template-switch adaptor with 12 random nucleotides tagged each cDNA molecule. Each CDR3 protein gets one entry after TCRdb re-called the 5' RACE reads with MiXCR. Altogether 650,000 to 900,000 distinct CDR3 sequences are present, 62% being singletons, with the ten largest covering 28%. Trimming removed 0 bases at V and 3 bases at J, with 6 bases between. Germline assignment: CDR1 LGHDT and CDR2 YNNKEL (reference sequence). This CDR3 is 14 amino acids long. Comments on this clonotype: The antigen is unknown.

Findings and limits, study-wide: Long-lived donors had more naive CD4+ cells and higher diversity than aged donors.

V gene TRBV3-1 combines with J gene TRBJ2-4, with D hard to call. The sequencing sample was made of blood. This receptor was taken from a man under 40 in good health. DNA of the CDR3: TGTGCCAGCAGCCAAGATACGGGCAAAAACATTCAGTACTTC. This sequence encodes CASSQDTGKNIQYF.